One sample yielded the 6 T cell receptor beta chains listed below, sequenced in a study of cytomegalovirus exposure and HLA in healthy donors. PCR was performed using 60 Vbeta and 13 Jbeta primers. Sequencing used immunoSEQ multiplex PCR; TCRdb keeps in-frame clones, though not all of them. This table has 150,000 or so clones, 81% appearing once. Sample: PBMCs. These receptors came from a man aged 50 to 59 in good health and CMV-seropositive.

V gene TRBV11-3 combines with J gene TRBJ2-1; 7 nucleotides line up with TRBD1. The germline V gene has CDR1 SGHNT and CDR2 YENEEA. Trimming took 3 bases from V and 10 from J; bases not matched to a gene: 12. The CDR3 sequence is 15 residues long. Written as DNA, the CDR3 is TGTGCCAGCAGCTTGGAAAGGGGTGGCAGGGGGGAGCAGTTCTTC. Translated: CASSLERGGRGEQFF.

The chain employs TRBV6-6 and TRBJ2-1, with D hard to call. Trimming cost V 5 bases and J 3 bases, with 5 bases left between them. The CDR3 loop spans 12 amino acids. Germline assignment: CDR1 MNHNY and CDR2 SVGAGI (reference sequence). The chain's CDR3 is CASSPIYNEQFF. The CDR3 DNA is TGTGCCAGCAGTCCTATCTACAATGAGCAGTTCTTC.

The chain links TRBV14 to TRBJ1-2; 8 bases match TRBD1. The CDR3 runs to 15 residues. Losses at the gene ends were 0 bases for V and 6 bases for J; bases not matched to a gene: 6. Germline V CDR1 and CDR2: SGHDN, FVKESK. The chain's CDR3 is CASSQDPHRGDGYTF. As DNA, the CDR3 is TGTGCCAGCAGCCAAGATCCTCACAGGGGGGATGGCTACACCTTC. Combining the CDR3 with reference TRBV14 and TRBJ1-2 gives the whole variable domain EAGVTQFPSHSVIEKGQTVTLRCDPISGHDNLYWYRRVMGKEIKFLLHFVKESKQDESGMPNNRFLAERTGGTYSTLKVQPAELEDSGVYFCASSQDPHRGDGYTFGSGTRLTVV.

The chain has TRBV2 and TRBJ2-7, with 10 bases identical to TRBD1. The ends lost 8 bases at V and 2 bases at J; junction bases unmatched: 3. The CDR3 contains 13 residues. The germline CDR1 and CDR2 sequences are SNHLY and FYNNEI. The CDR3 sequence: CASGQGGPYEQYF. The CDR3 nucleotides read TGTGCCAGCGGACAGGGGGGGCCCTACGAGCAGTACTTC.

This clone was seen a few times. The rearrangement uses TRBV5-1 and TRBJ1-1; TRBD1 aligns across 8 bases. The CDR3 spans 14 residues. The junction had 7 bases not matched to a gene; V was cut back by 8 bases and J by 1 base. Per germline, CDR1 SGHRS and CDR2 YFSETQ. CDR3 nucleotides: TGCGCCAGTGCCCGACAGGGGCCGAACACTGAAGCTTTCTTT. It is translated as CASARQGPNTEAFF. The variable domain in full, completed from reference TRBV5-1 and TRBJ1-1, reads KAGVTQTPRYLIKTRGQQVTLSCSPISGHRSVSWYQQTPGQGLQFLFEYFSETQRNKGNFPGRFSGRQFSNSRSEMNVSTLELGDSALYLCASARQGPNTEAFFGQGTRLTVV.

V gene TRBV4-1 combines with J gene TRBJ2-5; weak D call: TRBD2 (6 bases). The germline V gene has CDR1 MGHRA and CDR2 YSYEKL. The CDR3 is 15 residues long. Trimming took off 5 bases at V and 2 bases at J, with 15 bases between the two ends. The chain's CDR3 is CASSSRGSGQETQYF. The CDR3 DNA reads as TGCGCCAGCAGCAGCCGAGGGAGCGGGCAAGAGACCCAGTACTTC.